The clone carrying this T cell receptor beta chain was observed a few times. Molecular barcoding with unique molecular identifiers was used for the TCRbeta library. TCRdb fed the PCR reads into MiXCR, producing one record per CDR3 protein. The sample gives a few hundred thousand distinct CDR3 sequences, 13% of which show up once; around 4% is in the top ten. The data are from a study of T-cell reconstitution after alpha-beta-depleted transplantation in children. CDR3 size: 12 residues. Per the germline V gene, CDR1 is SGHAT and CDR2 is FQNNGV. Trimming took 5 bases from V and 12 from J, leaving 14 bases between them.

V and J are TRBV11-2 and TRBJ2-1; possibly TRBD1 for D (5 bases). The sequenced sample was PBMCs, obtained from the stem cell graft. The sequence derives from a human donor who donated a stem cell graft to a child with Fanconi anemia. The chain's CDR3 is CASSMTAPAQFF. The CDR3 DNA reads TGTGCCAGCAGCATGACAGCCCCTGCGCAGTTCTTC.